This TCR beta chain came from a study of T-cell reconstitution after alpha-beta-depleted transplantation in children. The TCRbeta library was prepared with unique molecular identifiers. TCRdb recomputed calls from the PCR reads with MiXCR, one row per CDR3 protein. The data hold 800,000 to 1,000,000 distinct CDR3 sequences, with under 30% observed a single time. V was trimmed by 4 bases and J by 2 bases, leaving 5 bases between them. The germline V gene encodes CDR1 DFQATT and CDR2 SNEGSKA (reference sequence). The CDR3 runs 11 residues. This clonotype was recorded a few times. This sequence originates from a boy younger than two who had a stem cell transplant for SCID, so the T cells may come from the graft donor. The sequencing here drew on PBMCs, mostly from graft donor cells, taken 360 days after TCRalphabeta/CD19-depleted stem cell transplant. The V and J genes are TRBV20-1 and TRBJ1-2; no clear D. This CDR3 reads CSAKLNYGYTF. For the CDR3, the DNA is TGCAGTGCTAAATTGAACTATGGCTACACCTTC.